These T cell receptor beta chains were read from a single sample in a study of blood T cell repertoires in COVID-19. Here immunoSEQ multiplex PCR was the method, and the copy in TCRdb shows in-frame clones only, minus some. Of about 200,000 clones listed, around four fifths are singletons. The sample comprised peripheral blood. The source of these receptors is a man aged 60 to 69 with COVID-19, enrolled during active disease. Each CDR3 is given with its conserved first and last residue. A D gene is named only where the DNA matches it firmly. Some rows have no size entry. The others give once, few or many, or a class for an expanded clone.

D,V,J,size,DNA,CDR3
NA,TRBV15,TRBJ2-5,once,TGTGCCACCAGCAGAGATCCTAAGACTAAAGAGACCCAGTACTTC,CATSRDPKTKETQYF
TRBD1,TRBV20-1,TRBJ1-2,NA,TGCAGTGCTAGAGACGTACAGGGGGCCACCTTC,CSARDVQGATF
TRBD1,TRBV18,TRBJ1-1,NA,TGTGCCAGCTCCCAAAAGGGACAGGGGAGTTCTACGGGAGCTTTCTTT,CASSQKGQGSSTGAFF
NA,TRBV28,TRBJ1-1,NA,TGTGCCAGCAGTTTTAGTCTAGGCTTGGCTTACACTGAAGCTTTCTTT,CASSFSLGLAYTEAFF
TRBD2,TRBV5-1,TRBJ2-7,NA,TGCGCCAGCAGCTTGGGGGTCTACTCTAGCGGGAGGCAGGACGAGCAGTACTTC,CASSLGVYSSGRQDEQYF
NA,TRBV1,TRBJ2-7,NA,TGCACCAGCAGCCATGATCGGGGAGACCACTACGAGCAGTACTTC,CTSSHDRGDHYEQYF
NA,TRBV6-1,TRBJ1-2,NA,TGTGCCAGCAGTGAAGCGCGGGGGATTCTCTATGGCTACACCTTC,CASSEARGILYGYTF
TRBD1,TRBV3-1/TRBV3-2,TRBJ1-1,NA,TGTGCCAGCAGTCCTAGGGACAGGGGGCATGCTTTCTTT,CASSPRDRGHAFF
TRBD1,TRBV4-1,TRBJ1-3,once,TGCGCCAGCAGCCAAGGAGGACAGGGGGGATCTGGAAACACCATATATTTT,CASSQGGQGGSGNTIYF
TRBD1,TRBV6-2/TRBV6-3,TRBJ2-6,NA,TGTGCCAGCAGTTATTACAGGGGGCAATATGGGGCCAACGTCCTGACTTTC,CASSYYRGQYGANVLTF
TRBD1,TRBV9,TRBJ2-7,NA,TGTGCCAGCAGCGTCGGACAGGGCAACCACTACGAGCAGTACTTC,CASSVGQGNHYEQYF
NA,TRBV6-2/TRBV6-3,TRBJ1-2,NA,TGTGCCAGCAGTAGAGGGGACATAGGATATGGCTACACCTTC,CASSRGDIGYGYTF
NA,TRBV19,TRBJ2-3,NA,TGTGCCAGTAGTATGGTCGGGATGGATACGCAGTATTTT,CASSMVGMDTQYF
NA,TRBV28,TRBJ2-3,NA,TGTGCCAGCATTCGTTGGGGCACTAGCACAGATACGCAGTATTTT,CASIRWGTSTDTQYF
NA,TRBV7-9,TRBJ2-1,NA,TGTGCCAGCAGGGCTCAGGGGATTCCCTACAATGAGCAGTTCTTC,CASRAQGIPYNEQFF
NA,TRBV21-1,TRBJ2-7,NA,TGTGCCAGCAGCAAAGAGGTAGCGGGAGGGCCGTACGAGCAGTACTTC,CASSKEVAGGPYEQYF
NA,TRBV28,TRBJ2-1,few,TGTGCCAGCTTTACGACAGGATGGGGTGAGCAGTTCTTC,CASFTTGWGEQFF
TRBD1,TRBV5-8,TRBJ1-2,NA,TGTGCCAGCAGCTTCATGGACAGGGGGCAAGGCTACACCTTC,CASSFMDRGQGYTF
TRBD1,TRBV12-3/TRBV12-4,TRBJ1-1,NA,TGTGCCAGCAGTGGGACAGGGAGTCGCGCTTTCTTT,CASSGTGSRAFF
TRBD1,TRBV6-2/TRBV6-3,TRBJ2-7,NA,TGTGCCAGCAGTTATCGGGACAGGGGAACTAACGAGCAGTACTTC,CASSYRDRGTNEQYF
TRBD2,TRBV19,TRBJ2-4,NA,TGTGCCAGTAGTATTGGGCGGGGGAACATTCAGTACTTC,CASSIGRGNIQYF
NA,TRBV6-1,TRBJ2-6,NA,TGTGCCAGCAGTGAATCCCTTACAGGGCCCAGCGTAGCTATCTCTGGGGCCAACGTCCTGACTTTC,CASSESLTGPSVAISGANVLTF
NA,TRBV12-5,TRBJ2-2,NA,TGTGCTAGTGGTTTGGGGGGGCCGAACACCGGGGAGCTGTTTTTT,CASGLGGPNTGELFF
NA,TRBV2,TRBJ1-2,NA,TGTGCCAGCAGGGAGCGGAGGGCTCGAGCCTCCTATGGCTACACCTTC,CASRERRARASYGYTF
NA,TRBV19,TRBJ2-7,NA,TGTGCCAGTAGTATCCGGACAGCCGCAAACGAGCAGTACTTC,CASSIRTAANEQYF
NA,TRBV19,TRBJ1-4,NA,TGTGCCAGTAGTATTCTCCGCGTCGAAAAACTGTTTTTT,CASSILRVEKLFF
NA,TRBV29-1,TRBJ2-7,NA,TGCAGCGTCCAAACTGGACTGATACTCTACGAGCAGTACTTC,CSVQTGLILYEQYF
TRBD2,TRBV5-4,TRBJ2-1,NA,TGTGCCAGCAGCTTGGAGGCTAGCGGGAGGGCCACCTACAATGAGCAGTTCTTC,CASSLEASGRATYNEQFF
NA,TRBV6-1,TRBJ1-3,NA,TGTGCCAGCAGAAACAGGGATTCTGGAAACACCATATATTTT,CASRNRDSGNTIYF
TRBD1,TRBV10-3,TRBJ1-1,NA,TGTGCCATCACCCCCCGGGACAGGGGTACTGAAGCTTTCTTT,CAITPRDRGTEAFF
NA,TRBV4-1,TRBJ1-1,NA,TGCGCCAGCAGCCAATTCGCGGCTACCTTTGCCTCGATGAACGCTGAAGCTTTCTTT,CASSQFAATFASMNAEAFF
TRBD1,TRBV29-1,TRBJ2-5,NA,TGCAGTGGAACGGACAGGGGCTCTCGAGAGACCCAGTACTTC,CSGTDRGSRETQYF